This TCR beta chain appears in the sequencing data of a study of cytomegalovirus exposure and HLA in healthy donors. A multiplex PCR was run with 60 Vbeta primers and 13 Jbeta primers. Profiled with immunoSEQ multiplex PCR; TCRdb holds only in-frame clones, not every one. The profile shows 150,000 to 200,000 clones, approximately 83% of them singletons. CDR1 is SGDLS, CDR2 YYNGEE, per germline. There are 15 residues in the CDR3. The trim removed 2 bases at V and 9 bases at J, leaving 11 bases unmatched. In regard to this clone: Its target is unknown.

Findings and limits, study-wide: After further analysis at a later stage, some 15,000 TCR beta sequences were associated with HLA alleles at 0.05 false discovery rate.

The V call is TRBV9, the J call TRBJ1-5, with TRBD1 identical over 7 bases. This receptor was obtained from a man in his late teens or twenties in good health and CMV-seropositive. Sequencing was performed on PBMCs. The CDR3 here is CASSVSGTVKRPQHF. DNA of the CDR3: TGTGCCAGCAGCGTTTCCGGGACAGTTAAGAGGCCCCAGCATTTT.